This TCR beta chain was documented in a study of T cell changes during pregnancy in multiple sclerosis. Germline V gene data show CDR1 as MNHEY and CDR2 as SVGAGI. Deletions cut 6 bases from V and 0 bases from J, with 12 bases between. This CDR3 has 15 residues. Method: immunoSEQ multiplex PCR; TCRdb's copy keeps in-frame clones and lacks some. Altogether about 64,000 clones are present, roughly 88% being singletons, with the ten largest covering about 5.8%. The sample in question was peripheral blood, obtained in the third trimester of pregnancy. The gene calls are TRBV6-5 and TRBJ1-5, with D maybe TRBD1 (6 bases). The TCR comes from a female donor in good health, enrolled as a control in a pregnancy study. CDR3 sequence: CASRPPGDSNQPQHF. In nucleotides, the CDR3 is TGTGCCAGCAGACCACCAGGGGATAGCAATCAGCCCCAGCATTTT.